The rows below give T cell receptor beta chains drawn from one sample of a study of T cell responses to AZD1222 COVID-19 vaccine. The method was immunoSEQ multiplex PCR; TCRdb's version includes in-frame clones alone and lacks a portion of them. The sample records 150,000 to 200,000 clones, approximately 90% being singletons. This specimen consisted of peripheral blood, obtained on day 0 of AZD1222 vaccination. The receptor source for this set is an adult in good health. Both conserved end residues are part of each CDR3. D genes are given only for firm matches. Clone size, where shown, is once, few, many, or a class for clones that have expanded.

D	V	size	J	DNA	CDR3
-	TRBV19	-	TRBJ2-1	TGTGCCAGTAGTATAGTCGGGAATTCGGCCAATGAGCAGTTCTTC	CASSIVGNSANEQFF
-	TRBV5-4	few	TRBJ2-7	TGTGCCAGCAGCTTGGCCGGGCCACAGGGCCCCTACGAGCAGTACTTC	CASSLAGPQGPYEQYF
-	TRBV6-5	-	TRBJ2-2	TGTGCCAGCAGCTGGGACCTGAACACCGGGGAGCTGTTTTTT	CASSWDLNTGELFF
-	TRBV6-5	-	TRBJ2-7	TGTGCCAGCCTCCAGGGCTACGAGCAGTACTTC	CASLQGYEQYF
-	TRBV4-1	-	TRBJ1-5	TGCGCCAGCAGCCAAGACCCCGGGGGTCAGCCCCAGCATTTT	CASSQDPGGQPQHF
TRBD1	TRBV18	-	TRBJ2-7	TGTGCCAGCTCACCACCGGGACAGGGGACCTACGAGCAGTACTTC	CASSPPGQGTYEQYF
TRBD1	TRBV6-6	-	TRBJ1-1	TGTGCCAGCAGTTCTGGGACAGGGGGCCTCAACACTGAAGCTTTCTTT	CASSSGTGGLNTEAFF
TRBD2	TRBV6-2/TRBV6-3	-	TRBJ2-1	TGTGCCAGCAGTCTAAGGGGACTAGCGGGAGCGGAGCAGTTCTTC	CASSLRGLAGAEQFF
-	TRBV3-1/TRBV3-2	-	TRBJ2-7	TGTGCCAGCAGCCAAGATCTGGAGTGGAGAGTTTCCCACGAGCAGTACTTC	CASSQDLEWRVSHEQYF
-	TRBV30	-	TRBJ1-5	TGTGCCTGGAGTGTTGACAAGGTGAATCAGCCCCAGCATTTT	CAWSVDKVNQPQHF
TRBD2	TRBV7-8	few	TRBJ2-7	TGTGCCAGCAGCTTAGATCCAGCGGGAGGCCCCTACGAGCAGTACTTC	CASSLDPAGGPYEQYF
TRBD1	TRBV19	-	TRBJ2-4	TGTGCCAGTAGTATAGTGGGGACAGGGGGCGATGGGGCCAAAAACATTCAGTACTTC	CASSIVGTGGDGAKNIQYF
-	TRBV20-1	-	TRBJ2-3	TGCAGTGCCAGAGCTCCGGTTACGCAGTATTTT	CSARAPVTQYF
TRBD2	TRBV6-4	-	TRBJ2-4	TGTGCCAGCAGGGAGCCAGCGGGAGGTCTCCAAAACATTCAGTACTTC	CASREPAGGLQNIQYF
-	TRBV7-2	-	TRBJ2-1	TGTGCCAGCAGCCAAAGCGGAACCTACAATGAGCAGTTCTTC	CASSQSGTYNEQFF
-	TRBV12-3/TRBV12-4	-	TRBJ2-1	TGTGCCAGCAGTTTGGGCCCCTACAATGAGCAGTTCTTC	CASSLGPYNEQFF
-	TRBV4-1	-	TRBJ1-2	TGCGCCAGCAGCCAAGAGTTAACAGGGAGTCACTATGGCTACACCTTC	CASSQELTGSHYGYTF
TRBD1	TRBV7-2	-	TRBJ2-7	TGTGCCAGCAGACCTGACAGGGGGCCTTCCTACGAGCAGTACTTC	CASRPDRGPSYEQYF
-	TRBV10-3	-	TRBJ1-2	TGTGCCATCAGTGCTCAGAGTAACTATGGCTACACCTTC	CAISAQSNYGYTF
TRBD1	TRBV3-1/TRBV3-2	-	TRBJ2-7	TGTGCCAGCAGTCCGAACAGGGGGTCATCCTACGAGCAGTACTTC	CASSPNRGSSYEQYF
TRBD2	TRBV19	-	TRBJ2-3	TGTGCCAGTAGTATAGGAAAGGCGGGGGGCCCAGATACGCAGTATTTT	CASSIGKAGGPDTQYF
TRBD1	TRBV7-9	-	TRBJ1-2	TGTGCCAGCAGCTTAGCGAAACCCGGGGGACAGGGGCACACCTTC	CASSLAKPGGQGHTF
-	TRBV29-1	-	TRBJ2-1	TGCAGTGGAAACAGGGAAGGAGTGTCAAGGAATGAGCAGTTCTTC	CSGNREGVSRNEQFF
-	TRBV13	once	TRBJ1-1	TGTGCCAGCAGCCTGTTTAACACTGAAGCTTTCTTT	CASSLFNTEAFF
-	TRBV5-1	-	TRBJ1-1	TGCGCCAGCAGCTTCGACAGCCGCGGCACTGAAGCTTTCTTT	CASSFDSRGTEAFF
-	TRBV6-6	-	TRBJ1-4	TGTGCCAGCAGTCATAGGAGACGGGACAAGGGAACTAATGAAAAACTGTTTTTT	CASSHRRRDKGTNEKLFF
TRBD2	TRBV18	-	TRBJ2-3	TGTGCCAGCTCACCCGGACTAGCGGGAGGCGGAGATACGCAGTATTTT	CASSPGLAGGGDTQYF
-	TRBV11-2	-	TRBJ1-4	TGTGCCAGCAGCTTAGGGGGAAAAAGGGCTAATGAAAAACTGTTTTTT	CASSLGGKRANEKLFF
-	TRBV19	-	TRBJ1-6	TGTGCCAGTAGTAAAGACTGGGATTCACCCCTCCACTTT	CASSKDWDSPLHF
-	TRBV19	-	TRBJ1-1	TGTGCCAGTAGTGACGACAGGCGAAGCACTGAAGCTTTCTTT	CASSDDRRSTEAFF
-	TRBV30	-	TRBJ1-4	TGTGCCTGGAGTAGGGGGGGGAAGAATGAAAAACTGTTTTTT	CAWSRGGKNEKLFF
TRBD1	TRBV19	-	TRBJ2-3	TGTGCCAGTAGTCCCAGCCGGACAGGGTTTGCCGCAGATACGCAGTATTTT	CASSPSRTGFAADTQYF